This T cell receptor (beta chain) came from a study of blood T cell repertoires in COVID-19. Study in general: Donors in the United States, Italy and Spain gave samples during acute or convalescent COVID-19. PBMCs, B-cell-depleted T cells, or T cells were the source of the cDNA or gDNA that made up the material.

Source study methods: The assay estimated nucleated cells by amplifying reference gene primers. Profiled with immunoSEQ multiplex PCR; TCRdb holds only in-frame clones, not every one. V and J calls and clone size are as listed in that table; D and trimming were resolved from the DNA. The sample lists over 200,000 clones, approximately 84% occurring once. CDR1 is SGHRS, CDR2 YFSETQ, per germline. CDR3 length equals 16 residues. Trimming at V came to 4 bases and at J to 0 bases, leaving 4 bases not matched to a gene. Sequencing was performed on peripheral blood. The origin of this receptor is a woman of 80 years or more with acute or convalescent COVID-19. The chain is built from TRBV5-1 and TRBJ2-1, with TRBD2 matching 10 bases. The CDR3 sequence: CASSAGTSASYNEQFF. The CDR3 nucleotides are TGCGCCAGCAGCGCGGGGACTAGCGCCTCCTACAATGAGCAGTTCTTC.